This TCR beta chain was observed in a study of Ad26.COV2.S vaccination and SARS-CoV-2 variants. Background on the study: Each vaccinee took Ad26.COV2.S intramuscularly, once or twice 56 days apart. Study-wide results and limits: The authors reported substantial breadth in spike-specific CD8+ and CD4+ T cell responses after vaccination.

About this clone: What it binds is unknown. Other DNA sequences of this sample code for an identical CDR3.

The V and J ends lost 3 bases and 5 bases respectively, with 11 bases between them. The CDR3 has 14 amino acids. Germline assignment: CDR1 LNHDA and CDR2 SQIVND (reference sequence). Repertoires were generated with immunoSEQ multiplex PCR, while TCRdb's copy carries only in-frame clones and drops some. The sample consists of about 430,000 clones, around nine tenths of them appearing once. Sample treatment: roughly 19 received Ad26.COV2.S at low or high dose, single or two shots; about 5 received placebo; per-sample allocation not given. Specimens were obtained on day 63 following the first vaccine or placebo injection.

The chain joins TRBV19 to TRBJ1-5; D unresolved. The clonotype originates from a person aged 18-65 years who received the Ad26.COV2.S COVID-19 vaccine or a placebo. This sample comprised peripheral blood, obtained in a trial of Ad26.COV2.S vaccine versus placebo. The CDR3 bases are TGTGCCAGTAGTATTTGGGAAGGCGATCAGCCCCAGCATTTT. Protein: CASSIWEGDQPQHF.